The T cell receptor beta chain described here comes from a study of CD8+CD57+ T cells in acquired aplastic anemia. Across the study: Sorted cells (CD4+ and CD8+) yielded DNA amounts that averaged around 3.1 ug.

V lost 0 bases and J lost 0, with 11 bases in between. Germline V gene lookup returns CDR1 LGHNA and CDR2 YNFKEQ. CDR3 length: 16 amino acids. Only patients with CD8+CD57+ cell expansion on flow cytometry were chosen for sequencing. There were no patients without severe acquired aplastic anemia. There was no therapy given to any patient before the blood sampling took place. This clonotype was seen a few times. The antigen is undetermined. Investigators profiled TCR beta VDJ and CDR3 from genomic DNA template. Each CDR3 protein gets one entry after TCRdb re-called the reads with MiXCR. In the table there are under 200,000 distinct CDR3 sequences, 70% to 75% of which are singletons. Study observations and caveats: Found in both controls and patients were approximately 31 CD8+ CDR3 sequences.

The sequencing input was sorted CD4+, CD8+, or CD8+CD57+ T cells (not recorded which) from PBMCs. The source is a human donor with aplastic anemia. The rearrangement uses TRBV4-2 and TRBJ1-2, with D possibly TRBD1 on 5 matching bases. CDR3 amino acids: CASSQEIGGANYGYTF. The CDR3 bases are TGTGCCAGCAGCCAAGAGATTGGGGGGGCTAACTATGGCTACACCTTC.